The sequence of this TCR beta chain was determined in a study of cytomegalovirus exposure and HLA in healthy donors. About the study: The Caucasian-associated ancestry cluster contained 81% of the approximately 410 genotyped donors.

Study results and limitations: Most observed TCR sequences were rare, whereas some public TCRs were detected in many donors. The classifier reportedly diagnosed cytomegalovirus status with high sensitivity and specificity.

V was cut by 2 bases and J by 3 bases, with 12 bases left in between. The CDR3 is made up of 15 amino acids. Germline V CDR1 and CDR2: SGHVS, FNYEAQ. Comment on this clone: The antigen is undetermined.

This PCR relied on a set of 60 Vbeta primers and 13 Jbeta primers. Sequenced by immunoSEQ multiplex PCR; TCRdb stores in-frame clones only, minus some. The table for this sample gives around 100,000 clones. Sequencing was done on a sample of PBMCs. This receptor was taken from a man in his forties in good health and CMV-seronegative. This chain uses TRBV7-6 with TRBJ2-3, with a tentative D call TRBD2 (6 bases). The CDR3 here is CASSLLTGETDTQYF. Written as DNA, the CDR3 is TGTGCCAGCAGCTTATTAACGGGGGAAACAGATACGCAGTATTTT.